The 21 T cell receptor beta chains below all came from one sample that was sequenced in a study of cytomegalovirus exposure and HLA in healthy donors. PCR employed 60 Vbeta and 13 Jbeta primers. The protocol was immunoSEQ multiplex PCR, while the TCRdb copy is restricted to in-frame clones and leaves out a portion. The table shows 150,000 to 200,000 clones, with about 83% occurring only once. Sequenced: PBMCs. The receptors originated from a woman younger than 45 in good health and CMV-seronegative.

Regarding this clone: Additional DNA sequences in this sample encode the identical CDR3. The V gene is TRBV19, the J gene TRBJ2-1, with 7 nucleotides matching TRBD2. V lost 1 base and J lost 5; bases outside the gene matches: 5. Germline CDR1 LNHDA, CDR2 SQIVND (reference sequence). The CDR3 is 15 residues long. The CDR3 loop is CASSIGAGAHNEQFF. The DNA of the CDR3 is TGTGCCAGTAGTATAGGGGCGGGAGCCCACAATGAGCAGTTCTTC. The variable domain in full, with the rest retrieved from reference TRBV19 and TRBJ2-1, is DGGITQSPKYLFRKEGQNVTLSCEQNLNHDAMYWYRQDPGQGLRLIYYSQIVNDFQKGDIAEGYSVSREKKESFPLTVTSAQKNPTAFYLCASSIGAGAHNEQFFGPGTRLTVL.

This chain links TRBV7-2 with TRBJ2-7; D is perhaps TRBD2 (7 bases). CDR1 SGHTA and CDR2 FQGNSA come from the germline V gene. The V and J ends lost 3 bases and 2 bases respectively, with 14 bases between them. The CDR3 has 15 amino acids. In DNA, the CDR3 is TGTGCCAGCAGCTTCCCACAGGGAGGGGCCTACGAGCAGTACTTC. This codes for CASSFPQGGAYEQYF.

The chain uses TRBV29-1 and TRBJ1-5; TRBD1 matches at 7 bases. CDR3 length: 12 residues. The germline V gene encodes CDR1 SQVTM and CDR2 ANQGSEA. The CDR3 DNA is TGCAGTGCGGGACAGCACAATCAGCCCCAGCATTTT. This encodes CSAGQHNQPQHF. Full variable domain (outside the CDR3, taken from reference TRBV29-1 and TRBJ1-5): SAVISQKPSRDICQRGTSLTIQCQVDSQVTMMFWYRQQPGQSLTLIATANQGSEATYESGFVIDKFPISRPNLTFSTLTVSNMSPEDSSIYLCSAGQHNQPQHFGDGTRLSIL.

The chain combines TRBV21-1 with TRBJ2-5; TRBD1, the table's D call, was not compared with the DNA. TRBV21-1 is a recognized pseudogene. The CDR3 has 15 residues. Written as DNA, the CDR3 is TGTGCCAGCAGCCCCTTAGGCCCAGGTAAAGAGACCCAGTACTTC. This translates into CASSPLGPGKETQYF.

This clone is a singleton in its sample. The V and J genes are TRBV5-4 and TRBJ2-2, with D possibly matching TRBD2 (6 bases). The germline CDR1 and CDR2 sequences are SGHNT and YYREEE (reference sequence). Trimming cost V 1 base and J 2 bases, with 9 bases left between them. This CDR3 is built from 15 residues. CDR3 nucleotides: TGTGCCAGCAGCTTGTCGGGACTTAACACCGGGGAGCTGTTTTTT. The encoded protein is CASSLSGLNTGELFF.

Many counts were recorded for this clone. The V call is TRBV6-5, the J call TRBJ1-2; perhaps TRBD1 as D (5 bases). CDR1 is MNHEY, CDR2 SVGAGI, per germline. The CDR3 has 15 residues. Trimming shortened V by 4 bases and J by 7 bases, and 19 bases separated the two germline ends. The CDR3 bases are TGTGCCAGCAGTTCCATTGCCGCAGGGAGGGGTGGCTACACCTTC. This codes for CASSSIAAGRGGYTF.

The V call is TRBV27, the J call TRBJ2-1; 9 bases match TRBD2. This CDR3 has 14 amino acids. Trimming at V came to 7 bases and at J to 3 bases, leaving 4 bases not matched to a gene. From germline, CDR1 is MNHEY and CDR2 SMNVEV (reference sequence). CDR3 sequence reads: CASKVTSGYNEQFF. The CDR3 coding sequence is TGTGCCAGCAAGGTGACTAGCGGCTACAATGAGCAGTTCTTC.

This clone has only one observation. The CDR3 loop reads CASSSGTGGADTQYF. CDR3 sequence (DNA): TGTGCCAGCAGTTCCGGGACAGGGGGCGCAGATACGCAGTATTTT. The chain has TRBV27 and TRBJ2-3; TRBD1 matches 12 bases. With 4 bases clipped from V and 4 bases from J, the junction kept 3 bases outside the gene matches. The V gene's germline CDR1 is MNHEY and CDR2 SMNVEV (reference sequence). The length of the CDR3 is 15 residues.

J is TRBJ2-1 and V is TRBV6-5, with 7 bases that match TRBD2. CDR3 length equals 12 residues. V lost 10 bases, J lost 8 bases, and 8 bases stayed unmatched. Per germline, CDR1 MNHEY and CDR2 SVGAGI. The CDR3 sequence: CATHGRRDEQFF. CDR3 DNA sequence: TGTGCCACCCACGGGAGGCGCGATGAGCAGTTCTTC.

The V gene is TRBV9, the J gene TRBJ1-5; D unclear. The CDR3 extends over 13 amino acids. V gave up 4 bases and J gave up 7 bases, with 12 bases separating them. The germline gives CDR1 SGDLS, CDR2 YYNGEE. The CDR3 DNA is TGTGCCAGCAGCCCGACCTCCGGGCAGCCCCAGCATTTT. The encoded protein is CASSPTSGQPQHF.

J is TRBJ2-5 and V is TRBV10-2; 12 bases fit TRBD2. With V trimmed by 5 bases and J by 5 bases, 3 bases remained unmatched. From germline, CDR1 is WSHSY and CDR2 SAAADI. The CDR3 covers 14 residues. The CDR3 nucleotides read TGCGCCAGCAGTACTAGCGGGGGGTGGGAGACCCAGTACTTC. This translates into CASSTSGGWETQYF.

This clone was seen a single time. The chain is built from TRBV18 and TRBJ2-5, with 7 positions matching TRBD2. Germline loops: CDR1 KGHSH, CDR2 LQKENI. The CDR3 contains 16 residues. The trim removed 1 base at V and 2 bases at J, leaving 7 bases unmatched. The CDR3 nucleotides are TGTGCCAGCTCACCACTGGCCGGGGGGATTCAAGAGACCCAGTACTTC. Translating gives CASSPLAGGIQETQYF.

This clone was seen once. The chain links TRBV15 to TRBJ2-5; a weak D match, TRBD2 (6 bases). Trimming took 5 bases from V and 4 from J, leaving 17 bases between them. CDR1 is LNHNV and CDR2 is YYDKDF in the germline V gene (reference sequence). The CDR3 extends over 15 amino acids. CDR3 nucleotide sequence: TGTGCCACCAGCGGAAACTTCGGAGGGAGAGAGACCCAGTACTTC. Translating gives CATSGNFGGRETQYF.

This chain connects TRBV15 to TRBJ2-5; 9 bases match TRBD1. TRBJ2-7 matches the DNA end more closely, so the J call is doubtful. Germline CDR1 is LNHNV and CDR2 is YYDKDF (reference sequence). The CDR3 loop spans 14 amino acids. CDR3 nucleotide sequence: TGTGCCACCAGCAGCGGGGACAGGGTGGGCGAGCAGTACTTC. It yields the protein CATSSGDRVGEQYF.

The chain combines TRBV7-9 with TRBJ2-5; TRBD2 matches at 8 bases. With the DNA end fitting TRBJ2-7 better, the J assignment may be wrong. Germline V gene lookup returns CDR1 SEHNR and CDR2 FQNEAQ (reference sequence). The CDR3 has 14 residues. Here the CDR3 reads CASSQGLGSYEQYF. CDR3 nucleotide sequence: TGTGCCAGCAGCCAGGGACTAGGATCCTACGAGCAGTACTTC.

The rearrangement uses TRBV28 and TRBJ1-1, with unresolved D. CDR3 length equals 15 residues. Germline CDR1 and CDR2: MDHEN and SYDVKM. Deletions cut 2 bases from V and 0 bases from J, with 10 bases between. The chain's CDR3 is CASSLPGRMNTEAFF. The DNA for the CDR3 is TGTGCCAGCAGTTTACCGGGGAGAATGAACACTGAAGCTTTCTTT.

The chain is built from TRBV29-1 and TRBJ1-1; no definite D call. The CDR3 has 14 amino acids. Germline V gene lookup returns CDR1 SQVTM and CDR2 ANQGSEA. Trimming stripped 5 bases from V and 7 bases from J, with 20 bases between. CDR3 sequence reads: CSVHLQVQAGEAFF. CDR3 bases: TGCAGCGTTCACCTTCAAGTCCAGGCTGGTGAAGCTTTCTTT.

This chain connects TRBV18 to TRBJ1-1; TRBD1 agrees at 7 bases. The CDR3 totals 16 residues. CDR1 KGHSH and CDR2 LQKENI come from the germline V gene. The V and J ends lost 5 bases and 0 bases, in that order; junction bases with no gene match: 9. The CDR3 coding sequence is TGTGCCAGCTCATCTCGACAGGGCGCCATGAACACTGAAGCTTTCTTT. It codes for CASSSRQGAMNTEAFF.

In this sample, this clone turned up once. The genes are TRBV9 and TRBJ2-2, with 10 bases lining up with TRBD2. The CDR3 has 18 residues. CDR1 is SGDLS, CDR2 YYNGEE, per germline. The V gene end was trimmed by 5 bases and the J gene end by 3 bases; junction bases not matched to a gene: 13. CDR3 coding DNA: TGTGCCAGCAGTCCTGGACTAGCGGTGCCTACTTACACCGGGGAGCTGTTTTTT. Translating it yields CASSPGLAVPTYTGELFF.

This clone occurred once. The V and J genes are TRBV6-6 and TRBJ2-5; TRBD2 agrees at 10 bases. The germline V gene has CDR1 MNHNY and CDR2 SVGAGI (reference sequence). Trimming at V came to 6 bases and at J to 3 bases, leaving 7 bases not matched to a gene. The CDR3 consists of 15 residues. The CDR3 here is CASSPLAGRKETQYF. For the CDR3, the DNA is TGTGCCAGCAGCCCACTAGCGGGGCGTAAAGAGACCCAGTACTTC.

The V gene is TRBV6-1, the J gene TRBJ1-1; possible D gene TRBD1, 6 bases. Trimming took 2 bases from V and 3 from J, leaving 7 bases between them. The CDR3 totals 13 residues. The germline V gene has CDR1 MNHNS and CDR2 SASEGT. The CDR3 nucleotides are TGTGCCAGCAGTGAAACAGGGTACACTGAAGCTTTCTTT. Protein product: CASSETGYTEAFF.